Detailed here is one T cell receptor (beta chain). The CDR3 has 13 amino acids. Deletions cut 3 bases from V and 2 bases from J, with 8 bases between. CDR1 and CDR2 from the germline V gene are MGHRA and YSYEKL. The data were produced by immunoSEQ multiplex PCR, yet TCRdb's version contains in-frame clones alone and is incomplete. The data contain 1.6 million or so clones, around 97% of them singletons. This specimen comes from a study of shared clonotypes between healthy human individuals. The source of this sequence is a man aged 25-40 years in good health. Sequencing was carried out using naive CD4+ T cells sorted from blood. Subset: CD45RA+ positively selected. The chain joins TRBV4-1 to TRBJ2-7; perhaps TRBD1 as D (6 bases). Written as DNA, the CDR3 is TGCGCCAGCAGCCAGAGGACAGCCTACGAGCAGTACTTC. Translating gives CASSQRTAYEQYF.